This entry describes one T cell receptor (beta chain). The sample is drawn from a study of technical replicates of blood from several donors. V was clipped by 4 bases and J by 0 bases; unmatched bases: 3. Germline assignment: CDR1 SGHNT and CDR2 YENEEA. The CDR3 is made up of 15 amino acids. Some clones are missing from TCRdb's copy, which holds only in-frame ones; the method was immunoSEQ multiplex PCR. The sample carries some 80,000 clones, approximately 96% recorded once. Sequenced material: T cells isolated from PBMCs. This chain connects TRBV11-3 to TRBJ2-1; 7 bases are a match to TRBD1. The sequence was collected from a human donor in good health. The CDR3 DNA reads TGTGCCAGCAGCTATAGACAGGGCTCCTACAATGAGCAGTTCTTC. This encodes CASSYRQGSYNEQFF.